The rows below give T cell receptor beta chains drawn from one sample of a study of T cell repertoires in cytomegalovirus infection. No antigen is known for these receptors. TCRdb used MiXCR to reprocess the reads, holding one entry per CDR3 protein. The sample has about 71,000 distinct CDR3 sequences; 20% to 25% are singletons. Specimen: CD8+ T cells from cultured PBMCs, collected from culture after CMV antigen stimulation. These receptors came from a human donor in good health (CMV status not recorded). Some clones in this sample may be carry-over from other donors' samples. Each CDR3 is given with its conserved first and last residue. D genes are given only for firm matches. Size tells how often a clone was seen (once, few, many) or the class of an expanded clone, and some rows leave it out.

V,J,size,D,DNA,CDR3
TRBV4-3,TRBJ1-4,NA,NA,TGCGCCAGCAGCCAAGATGTGGGGACTAATGAAAAACTGTTTTTT,CASSQDVGTNEKLFF
TRBV12-3/TRBV12-4,TRBJ1-4,few,TRBD1,TGTGCCAGCAGTCCCCTTAGGGGGCGGGATGAAAAACTGTTTTTT,CASSPLRGRDEKLFF
TRBV11-1,TRBJ2-5,few,NA,TGTGCCAGCAGCTTAGTAGGGCAGAAACAAGAGACCCAGTACTTC,CASSLVGQKQETQYF
TRBV2,TRBJ2-3,few,NA,TGTGCCAGCAGTGAAGACACAGATACGCAGTATTTT,CASSEDTDTQYF
TRBV4-2,TRBJ2-1,NA,TRBD2,TGTGCCAGCAGCCAAGATTCGGCGGGGGGGCAATACAATGAGCAGTTCTTC,CASSQDSAGGQYNEQFF
TRBV4-1,TRBJ2-5,NA,NA,TGCGCCAGCAGTTGGAATCCCCAGGCGGCCGAGACCCAGTACTTC,CASSWNPQAAETQYF
TRBV12-3/TRBV12-4,TRBJ1-4,few,NA,TGTGCCAGCAGTTCCCCGGGCTCTGAGGGTGAAAAACTGTTTTTT,CASSSPGSEGEKLFF
TRBV4-3,TRBJ1-4,few,NA,TGCGCCAGCAGCCAAGGTCTAGGTGATGAAAAACTGTTTTTT,CASSQGLGDEKLFF
TRBV6-1,TRBJ2-7,few,TRBD1,TGTGCCAGCAGTGGGGGGACAGGGGTAAGGGCCACCGAGCAGTACTTC,CASSGGTGVRATEQYF
TRBV7-9,TRBJ2-7,few,NA,TGTGCCAGCAGCTTAGCGGTGACCGGAGGTGGAGACGAGCAGTACTTC,CASSLAVTGGGDEQYF
TRBV7-2,TRBJ1-2,NA,NA,TGTGCCAGCAGCTATCCGGACAGCTATGGCTACACCTTC,CASSYPDSYGYTF
TRBV5-6,TRBJ1-5,few,NA,TGTGCCAGCAGCTTGGCCGGGGAGGTGAGCAATCAGCCCCAGCATTTT,CASSLAGEVSNQPQHF
TRBV7-6,TRBJ2-2,NA,TRBD1,TGTGCCAGCAGCCCCCTTGGGGACAGGGCTGACACCGGGGAGCTGTTTTTT,CASSPLGDRADTGELFF
TRBV28,TRBJ1-2,NA,NA,TGTGCCAGCAGTTTAAGCCGATCAGACCTCTCCTACACCTTC,CASSLSRSDLSYTF
TRBV6-8,TRBJ2-7,NA,NA,TGTGCCATCAGTTGGGTGGGTACCTACGAGCAGTACTTC,CAISWVGTYEQYF
TRBV2,TRBJ1-3,few,NA,TGTGCCAGCAGTGGATGGGAGATTACTGGAAACACCATATATTTT,CASSGWEITGNTIYF
TRBV7-9,TRBJ1-2,NA,NA,TGTGCCAGCAGCTCCCGGGACCAAGGGTCCTATGGCTACACCTTC,CASSSRDQGSYGYTF
TRBV7-9,TRBJ2-3,once,NA,TGTGCCAGCAGCTTAGCGACAGAATTCACAGATACGCAGTATTTT,CASSLATEFTDTQYF
TRBV7-2,TRBJ1-6,NA,NA,TGTGCCAGCAGCTTAATGACAGACTACTATAATTCACCCCTCCACTTT,CASSLMTDYYNSPLHF
TRBV20-1,TRBJ1-1,NA,NA,TGCAGTGCTAGAGATTCAGGACAGCCGGAAGCTTTCTTT,CSARDSGQPEAFF
TRBV12-3/TRBV12-4,TRBJ2-7,few,TRBD1,TGTGCCAGCAGTGCGGACAGGGCCTACGAGCAGTACTTC,CASSADRAYEQYF
TRBV12-3/TRBV12-4,TRBJ2-5,few,NA,TGTGCCAGCAGTTTATATCGCACTCAAGAGACCCAGTACTTC,CASSLYRTQETQYF
TRBV7-2,TRBJ2-7,few,TRBD1,TGTGCCAGCAGCTTAGAGGCCCGGAGACAGGGGGCCTACGAGCAGTACTTC,CASSLEARRQGAYEQYF
TRBV20-1,TRBJ1-5,NA,NA,TGCAGTGCTAGAGATAGGAAGCAGGGCTCCAATCAGCCCCAGCATTTT,CSARDRKQGSNQPQHF
TRBV7-2,TRBJ1-1,few,NA,TGTGCCAGCAGCCCTTCCCGGGGTCGTACTGAAGCTTTCTTT,CASSPSRGRTEAFF
TRBV7-2,TRBJ2-7,NA,TRBD1,TGTGCCAGCACCGTTAAACCGGGACAGGGGCTATCCTACGAGCAGTACTTC,CASTVKPGQGLSYEQYF
TRBV6-5,TRBJ1-1,NA,NA,TGTGCCAGCACAGGGCGGGACACTGAAGCTTTCTTT,CASTGRDTEAFF
TRBV7-9,TRBJ1-1,few,TRBD1,TGTGCCAGCAGCGGGACAGGGATAGGCGCTTTCTTT,CASSGTGIGAFF
TRBV4-1,TRBJ1-5,few,NA,TGCGCCAGCAGCCCCAGGACGGGGGGATCCCAGCATTTT,CASSPRTGGSQHF
TRBV7-6,TRBJ2-1,few,TRBD1,TGTGCCAGCAGCCCCGGACAGGACTTACCCCGGGGTTACAATGAGCAGTTCTTC,CASSPGQDLPRGYNEQFF
TRBV7-2,TRBJ1-1,NA,TRBD1,TGTGCCAGCAGCAAACTAGGGGGCTCTAACACTGAAGCTTTCTTT,CASSKLGGSNTEAFF
TRBV28,TRBJ2-7,few,NA,TGTGCCAGCAGTTTGGGCAGGTTCTCCTACGAGCAGTACTTC,CASSLGRFSYEQYF
TRBV4-1,TRBJ2-7,NA,NA,TGCGCAGCAAGCAAAGACGGATACGAGCAGTACTTC,CAASKDGYEQYF
TRBV5-8,TRBJ2-2,NA,NA,TGTGCCAGCAGCTTGGTTAGGTCGAACACCGGGGAGCTGTTTTTT,CASSLVRSNTGELFF
TRBV2,TRBJ2-2,few,NA,TGTGCCAGCATCGGACAGCTCTCGGACACCGGGGAGCTGTTTTTT,CASIGQLSDTGELFF
TRBV7-2,TRBJ1-5,NA,NA,TGTGCCAGCAGCTTTCGAAATCAGCCCCAGCATTTT,CASSFRNQPQHF
TRBV7-8,TRBJ2-5,few,NA,TGTGCCAGCAGCGCGCTCTGGTTGGGGGGACAGTCCCAAGAGACCCAGTACTTC,CASSALWLGGQSQETQYF
TRBV7-9,TRBJ2-6,NA,NA,TGTGCCAGCAGCGGGGATGGAGCTAAGGCTGGGGCCAACGTCCTGACTTTC,CASSGDGAKAGANVLTF
TRBV6-2/TRBV6-3,TRBJ2-1,NA,NA,TGTGCCAGCAGTTCAAACTCCGAGAGGCAGTTCTTC,CASSSNSERQFF
TRBV7-6,TRBJ2-7,NA,NA,TGTGCCAGCAGCCCAGGGACCGAGCAGTACTTC,CASSPGTEQYF
TRBV29-1,TRBJ2-2,NA,TRBD1,TGCAGCGTTCCGGGACAGCTAAACACCGGGGAGCTGTTTTTT,CSVPGQLNTGELFF